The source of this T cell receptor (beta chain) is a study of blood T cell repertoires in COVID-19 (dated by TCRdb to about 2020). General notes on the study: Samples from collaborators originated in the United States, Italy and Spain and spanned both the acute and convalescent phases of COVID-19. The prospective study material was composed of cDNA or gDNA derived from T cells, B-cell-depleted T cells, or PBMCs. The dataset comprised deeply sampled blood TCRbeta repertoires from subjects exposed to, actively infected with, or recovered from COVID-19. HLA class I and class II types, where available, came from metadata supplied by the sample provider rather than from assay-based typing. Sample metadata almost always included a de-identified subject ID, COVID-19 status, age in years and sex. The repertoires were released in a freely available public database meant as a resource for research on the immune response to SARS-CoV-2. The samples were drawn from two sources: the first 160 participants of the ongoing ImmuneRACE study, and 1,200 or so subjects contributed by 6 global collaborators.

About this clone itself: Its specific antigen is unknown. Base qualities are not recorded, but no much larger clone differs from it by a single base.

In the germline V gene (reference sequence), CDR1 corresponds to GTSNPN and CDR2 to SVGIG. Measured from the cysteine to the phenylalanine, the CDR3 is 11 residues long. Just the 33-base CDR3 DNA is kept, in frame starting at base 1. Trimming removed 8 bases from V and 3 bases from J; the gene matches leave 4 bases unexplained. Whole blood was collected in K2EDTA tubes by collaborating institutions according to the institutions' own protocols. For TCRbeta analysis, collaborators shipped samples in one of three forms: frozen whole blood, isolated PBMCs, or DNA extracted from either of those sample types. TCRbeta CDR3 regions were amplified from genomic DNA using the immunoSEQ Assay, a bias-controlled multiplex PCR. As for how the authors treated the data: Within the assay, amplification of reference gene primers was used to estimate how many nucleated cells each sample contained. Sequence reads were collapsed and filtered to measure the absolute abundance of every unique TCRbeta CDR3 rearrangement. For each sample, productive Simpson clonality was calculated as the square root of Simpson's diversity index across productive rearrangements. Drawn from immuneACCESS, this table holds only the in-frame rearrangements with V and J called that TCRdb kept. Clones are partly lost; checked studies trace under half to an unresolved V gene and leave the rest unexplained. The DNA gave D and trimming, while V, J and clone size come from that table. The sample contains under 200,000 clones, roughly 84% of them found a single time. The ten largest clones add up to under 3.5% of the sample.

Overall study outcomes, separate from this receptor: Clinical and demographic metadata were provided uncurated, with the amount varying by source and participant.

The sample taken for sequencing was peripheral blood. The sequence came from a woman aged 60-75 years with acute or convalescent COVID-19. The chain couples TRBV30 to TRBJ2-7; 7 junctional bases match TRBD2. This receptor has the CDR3 CAQSGDYEQYF. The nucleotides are TGTGCCCAGAGCGGGGACTACGAGCAGTACTTC.